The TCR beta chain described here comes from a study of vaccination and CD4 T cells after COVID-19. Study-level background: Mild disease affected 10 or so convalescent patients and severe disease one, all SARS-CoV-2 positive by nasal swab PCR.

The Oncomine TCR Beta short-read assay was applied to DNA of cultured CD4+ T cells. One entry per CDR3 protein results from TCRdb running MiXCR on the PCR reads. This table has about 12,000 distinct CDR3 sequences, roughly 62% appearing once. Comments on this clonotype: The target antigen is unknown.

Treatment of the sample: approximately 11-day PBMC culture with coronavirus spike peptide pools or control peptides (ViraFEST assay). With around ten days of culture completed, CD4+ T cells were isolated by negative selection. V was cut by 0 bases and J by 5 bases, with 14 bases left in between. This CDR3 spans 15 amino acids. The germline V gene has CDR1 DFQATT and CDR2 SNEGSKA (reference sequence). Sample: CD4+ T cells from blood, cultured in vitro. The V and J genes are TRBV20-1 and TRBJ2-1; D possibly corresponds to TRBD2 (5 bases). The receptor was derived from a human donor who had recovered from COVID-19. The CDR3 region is CSARDLRSAHNEQFF. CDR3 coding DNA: TGCAGTGCTAGAGATTTGCGTAGCGCTCACAATGAGCAGTTCTTC.